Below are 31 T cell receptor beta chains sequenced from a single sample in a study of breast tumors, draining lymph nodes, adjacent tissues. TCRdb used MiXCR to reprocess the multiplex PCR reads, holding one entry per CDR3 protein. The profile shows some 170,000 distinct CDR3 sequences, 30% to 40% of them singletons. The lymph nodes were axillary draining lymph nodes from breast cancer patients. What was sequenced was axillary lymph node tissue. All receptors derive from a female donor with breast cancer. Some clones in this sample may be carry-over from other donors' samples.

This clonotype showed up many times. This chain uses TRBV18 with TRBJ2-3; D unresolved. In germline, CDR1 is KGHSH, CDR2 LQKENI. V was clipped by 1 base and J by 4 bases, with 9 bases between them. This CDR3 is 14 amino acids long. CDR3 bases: TGTGCCAGCTCACCACTGGGCAGCTCAGATACGCAGTATTTT. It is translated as CASSPLGSSDTQYF.

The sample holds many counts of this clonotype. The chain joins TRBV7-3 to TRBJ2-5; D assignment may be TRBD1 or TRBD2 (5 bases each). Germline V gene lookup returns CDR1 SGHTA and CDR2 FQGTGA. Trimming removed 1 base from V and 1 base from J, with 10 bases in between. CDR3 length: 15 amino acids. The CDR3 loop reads CASSLRGNRQETQYF. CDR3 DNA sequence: TGTGCCAGCAGCTTAAGGGGGAACCGCCAAGAGACCCAGTACTTC.

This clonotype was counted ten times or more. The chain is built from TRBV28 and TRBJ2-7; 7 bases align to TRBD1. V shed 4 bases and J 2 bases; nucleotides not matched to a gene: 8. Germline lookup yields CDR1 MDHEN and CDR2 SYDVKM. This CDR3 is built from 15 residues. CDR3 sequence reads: CASSSSGQVTYEQYF. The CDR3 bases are TGTGCCAGCAGTTCCAGCGGACAGGTTACCTACGAGCAGTACTTC.

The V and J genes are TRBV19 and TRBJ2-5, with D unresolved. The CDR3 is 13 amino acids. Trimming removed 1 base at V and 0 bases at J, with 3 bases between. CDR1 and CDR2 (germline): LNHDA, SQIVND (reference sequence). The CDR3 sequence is CASSIAYQETQYF. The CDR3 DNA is TGTGCCAGTAGTATAGCCTACCAAGAGACCCAGTACTTC.

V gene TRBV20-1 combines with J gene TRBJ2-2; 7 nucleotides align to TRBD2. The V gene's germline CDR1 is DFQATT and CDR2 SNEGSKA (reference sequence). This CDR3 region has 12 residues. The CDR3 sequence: CSHSGLRGELFF. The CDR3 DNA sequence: TGCAGCCATAGCGGGCTCCGAGGGGAGCTGTTTTTT.

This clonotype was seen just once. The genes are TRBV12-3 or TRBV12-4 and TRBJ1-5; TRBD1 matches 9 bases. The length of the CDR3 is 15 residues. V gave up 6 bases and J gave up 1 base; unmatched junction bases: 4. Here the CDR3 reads CASSRTGGSNQPQHF. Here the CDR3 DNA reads TGTGCCAGCAGCCGAACAGGGGGCAGCAATCAGCCCCAGCATTTT.

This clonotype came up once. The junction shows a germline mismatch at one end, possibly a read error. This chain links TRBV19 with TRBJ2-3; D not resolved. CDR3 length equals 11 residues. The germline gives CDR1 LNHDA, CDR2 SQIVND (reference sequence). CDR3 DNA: TGTGCCAGCAGACGAGCAGATGCGCAGTATTTT. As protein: CASRRADAQYF.

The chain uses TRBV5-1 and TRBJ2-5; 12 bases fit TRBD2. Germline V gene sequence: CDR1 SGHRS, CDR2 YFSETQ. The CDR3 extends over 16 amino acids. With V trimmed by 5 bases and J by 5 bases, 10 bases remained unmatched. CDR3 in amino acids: CASSKRTSGIGETQYF. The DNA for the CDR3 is TGCGCCAGCAGTAAAAGGACTAGCGGGATCGGGGAGACCCAGTACTTC. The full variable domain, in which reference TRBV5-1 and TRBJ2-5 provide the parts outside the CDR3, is KAGVTQTPRYLIKTRGQQVTLSCSPISGHRSVSWYQQTPGQGLQFLFEYFSETQRNKGNFPGRFSGRQFSNSRSEMNVSTLELGDSALYLCASSKRTSGIGETQYFGPGTRLLVL.

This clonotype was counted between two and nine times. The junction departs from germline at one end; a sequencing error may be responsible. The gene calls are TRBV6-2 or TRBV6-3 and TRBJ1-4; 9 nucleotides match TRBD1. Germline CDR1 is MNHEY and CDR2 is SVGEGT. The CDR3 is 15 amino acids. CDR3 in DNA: TGTGCCAGCAGTCACTCAGGGACAGGGATAGAAAAACTGTTTTTT. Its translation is CASSHSGTGIEKLFF.

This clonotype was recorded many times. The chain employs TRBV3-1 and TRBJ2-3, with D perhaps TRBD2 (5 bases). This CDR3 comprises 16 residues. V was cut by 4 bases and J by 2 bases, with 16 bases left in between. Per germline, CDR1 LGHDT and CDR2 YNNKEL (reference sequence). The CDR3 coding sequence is TGTGCCAGCAGCCCCGGGGAAGTGAGTTTCACAGATACGCAGTATTTT. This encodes CASSPGEVSFTDTQYF.

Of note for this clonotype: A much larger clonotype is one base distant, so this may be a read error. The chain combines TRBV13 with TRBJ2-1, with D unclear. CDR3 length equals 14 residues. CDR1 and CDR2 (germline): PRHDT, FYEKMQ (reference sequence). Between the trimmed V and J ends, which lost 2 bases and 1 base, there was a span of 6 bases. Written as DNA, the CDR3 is TGTGCCAGCAGCTTACGTCAGTCCTACAATGAGCAGTTCTTC. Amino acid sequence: CASSLRQSYNEQFF. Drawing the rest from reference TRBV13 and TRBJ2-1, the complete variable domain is AAGVIQSPRHLIKEKRETATLKCYPIPRHDTVYWYQQGPGQDPQFLISFYEKMQSDKGSIPDRFSAQQFSDYHSELNMSSLELGDSALYFCASSLRQSYNEQFFGPGTRLTVL.

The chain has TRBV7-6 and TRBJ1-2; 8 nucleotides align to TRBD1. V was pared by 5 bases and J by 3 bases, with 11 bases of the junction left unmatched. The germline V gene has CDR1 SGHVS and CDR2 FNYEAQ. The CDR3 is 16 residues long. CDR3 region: CASSVPPQGAYYGYTF. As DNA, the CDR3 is TGTGCCAGCAGCGTACCTCCTCAGGGGGCATACTATGGCTACACCTTC.

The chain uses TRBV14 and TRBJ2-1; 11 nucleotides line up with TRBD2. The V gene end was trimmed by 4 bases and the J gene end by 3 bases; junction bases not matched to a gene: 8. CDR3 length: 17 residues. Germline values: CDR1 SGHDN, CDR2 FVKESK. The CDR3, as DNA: TGTGCCAGCAGCCGTTCGGGACTAGCGGTCTACTACAATGAGCAGTTCTTC. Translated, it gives CASSRSGLAVYYNEQFF.

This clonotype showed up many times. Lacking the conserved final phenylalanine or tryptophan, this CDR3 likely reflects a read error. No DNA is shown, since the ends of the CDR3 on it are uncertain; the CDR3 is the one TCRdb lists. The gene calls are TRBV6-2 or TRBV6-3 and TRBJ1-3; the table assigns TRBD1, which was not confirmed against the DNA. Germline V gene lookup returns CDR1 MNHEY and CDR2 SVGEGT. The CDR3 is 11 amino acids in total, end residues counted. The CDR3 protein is CASSSRDRQFY.

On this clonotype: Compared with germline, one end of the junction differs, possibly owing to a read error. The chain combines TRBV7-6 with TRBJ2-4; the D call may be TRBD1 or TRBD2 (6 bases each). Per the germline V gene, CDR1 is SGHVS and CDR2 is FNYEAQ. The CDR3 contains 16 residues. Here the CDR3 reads CASSRRGGFGENIQCF. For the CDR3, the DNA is TGTGCCAGCTCTCGTAGAGGGGGGTTTGGAGAAAACATTCAGTGCTTC. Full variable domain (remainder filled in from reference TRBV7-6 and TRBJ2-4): GAGVSQSPRYKVTKRGQDVALRCDPISGHVSLYWYRQALGQGPEFLTYFNYEAQQDKSGLPNDRFSAERPEGSISTLTIQRTEQRDSAMYRCASSRRGGFGENIQCFGAGTRLSVL.

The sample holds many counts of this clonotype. The CDR3 region is CASSSGHLGADTQYF. In nucleotides, the CDR3 is TGTGCCAGCAGCTCGGGCCACCTCGGCGCAGATACGCAGTATTTT. The J gene is TRBJ2-3, the V gene TRBV11-2; D is unresolved. Germline V gene lookup returns CDR1 SGHAT and CDR2 FQNNGV. This CDR3 spans 15 amino acids. Trimming left V 4 bases short and J 4 bases short, with 15 bases between.

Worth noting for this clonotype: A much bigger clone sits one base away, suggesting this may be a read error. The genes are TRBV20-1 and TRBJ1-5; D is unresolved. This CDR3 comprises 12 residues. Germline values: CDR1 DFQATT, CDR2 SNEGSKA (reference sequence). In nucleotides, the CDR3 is TGCAGTGCTAGGGGTGGCGGTCAGCCCCCGCATTTT. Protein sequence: CSARGGGQPPHF.

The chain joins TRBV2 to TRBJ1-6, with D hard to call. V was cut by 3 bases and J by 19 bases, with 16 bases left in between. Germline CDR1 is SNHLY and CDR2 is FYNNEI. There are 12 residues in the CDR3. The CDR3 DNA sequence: TGTGCCAGCAGTGAGGGAGACTACGAGCAGCACTTT. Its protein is CASSEGDYEQHF. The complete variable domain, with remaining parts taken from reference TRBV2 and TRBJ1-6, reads EPEVTQTPSHQVTQMGQEVILRCVPISNHLYFYWYRQILGQKVEFLVSFYNNEISEKSEIFDDQFSVERPDGSNFTLKIRSTKLEDSAMYFCASSEGDYEQHFGNGTRLTVT.

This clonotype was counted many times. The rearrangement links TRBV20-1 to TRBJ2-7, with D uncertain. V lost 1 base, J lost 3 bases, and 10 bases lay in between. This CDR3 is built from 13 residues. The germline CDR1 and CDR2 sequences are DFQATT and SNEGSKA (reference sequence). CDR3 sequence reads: CSARVPGGYEQYF. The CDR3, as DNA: TGCAGTGCTAGAGTTCCAGGTGGCTACGAGCAGTACTTC.

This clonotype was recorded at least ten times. CDR3 residues: CASSTGSYEQYF. CDR3 DNA: TGTGCCAGCAGTACCGGTTCCTACGAGCAGTACTTC. The rearrangement joins TRBV28 to TRBJ2-7, with D uncertain. The V and J ends lost 5 bases and 1 base respectively, with 6 bases between them. The length of the CDR3 is 12 residues. Germline V gene lookup returns CDR1 MDHEN and CDR2 SYDVKM.

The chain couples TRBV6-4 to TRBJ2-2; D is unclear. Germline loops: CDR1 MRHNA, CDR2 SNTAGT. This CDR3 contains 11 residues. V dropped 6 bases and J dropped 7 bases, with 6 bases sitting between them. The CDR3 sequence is CASSPNGELFF. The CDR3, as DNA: TGTGCCAGCAGCCCAAACGGGGAGCTGTTTTTT.

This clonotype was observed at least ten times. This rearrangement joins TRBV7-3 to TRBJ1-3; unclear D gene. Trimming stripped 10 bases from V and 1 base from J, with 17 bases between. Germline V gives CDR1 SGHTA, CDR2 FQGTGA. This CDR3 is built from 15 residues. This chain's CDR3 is CAKYSGVRSGNTIYF. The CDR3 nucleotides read TGTGCCAAATACTCCGGGGTTCGGTCTGGAAACACCATATATTTT.

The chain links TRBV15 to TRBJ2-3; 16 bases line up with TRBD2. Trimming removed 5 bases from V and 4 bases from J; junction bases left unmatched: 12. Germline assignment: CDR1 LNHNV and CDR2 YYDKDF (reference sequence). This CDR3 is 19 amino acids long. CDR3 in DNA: TGTGCCACCAGCGGAGCCGGGACTAGCGGGGGGGCCATCGCAGATACGCAGTATTTT. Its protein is CATSGAGTSGGAIADTQYF.

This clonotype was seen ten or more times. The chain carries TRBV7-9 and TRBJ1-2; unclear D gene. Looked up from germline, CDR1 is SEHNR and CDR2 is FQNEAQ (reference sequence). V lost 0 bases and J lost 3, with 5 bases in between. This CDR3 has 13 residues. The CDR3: CASSLARDYGYTF. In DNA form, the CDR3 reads TGTGCCAGCAGCTTAGCTCGGGACTATGGCTACACCTTC.

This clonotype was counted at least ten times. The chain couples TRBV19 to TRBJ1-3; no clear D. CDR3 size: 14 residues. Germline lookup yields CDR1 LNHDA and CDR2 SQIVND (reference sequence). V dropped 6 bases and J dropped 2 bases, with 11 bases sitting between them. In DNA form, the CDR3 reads TGTGCCAGTAGGGTCGCAGGAACTGGAAACACCATATATTTT. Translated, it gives CASRVAGTGNTIYF. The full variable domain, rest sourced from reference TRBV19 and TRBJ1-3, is DGGITQSPKYLFRKEGQNVTLSCEQNLNHDAMYWYRQDPGQGLRLIYYSQIVNDFQKGDIAEGYSVSREKKESFPLTVTSAQKNPTAFYLCASRVAGTGNTIYFGEGSWLTVV.

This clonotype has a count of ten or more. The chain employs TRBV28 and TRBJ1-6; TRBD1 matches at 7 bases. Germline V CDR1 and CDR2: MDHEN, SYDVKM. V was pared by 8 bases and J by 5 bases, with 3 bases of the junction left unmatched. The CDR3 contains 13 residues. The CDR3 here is CASRGQNNSPLHF. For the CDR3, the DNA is TGTGCCAGCCGGGGACAGAATAATTCACCCCTCCACTTT.

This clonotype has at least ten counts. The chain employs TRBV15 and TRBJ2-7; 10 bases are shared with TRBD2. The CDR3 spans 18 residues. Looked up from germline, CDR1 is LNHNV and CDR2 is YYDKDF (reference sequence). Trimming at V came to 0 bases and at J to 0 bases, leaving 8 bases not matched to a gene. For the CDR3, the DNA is TGTGCCACCAGCAGAGACCTAGCGGGGGACCGATCCTCCTACGAGCAGTACTTC. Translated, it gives CATSRDLAGDRSSYEQYF.

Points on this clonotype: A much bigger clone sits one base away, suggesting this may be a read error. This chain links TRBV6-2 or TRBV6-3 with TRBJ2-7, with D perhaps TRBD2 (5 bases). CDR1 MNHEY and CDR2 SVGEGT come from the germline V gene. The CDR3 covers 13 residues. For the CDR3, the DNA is TGTGTCACCCTCGGACGAGGGCCCCACGAGCAGTACTTC. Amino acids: CVTLGRGPHEQYF.

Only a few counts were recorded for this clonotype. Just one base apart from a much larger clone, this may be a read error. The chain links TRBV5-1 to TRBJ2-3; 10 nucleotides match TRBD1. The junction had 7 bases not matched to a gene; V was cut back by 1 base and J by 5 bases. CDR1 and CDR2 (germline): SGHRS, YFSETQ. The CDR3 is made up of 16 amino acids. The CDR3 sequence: CASSLRGTGVGDTQYF. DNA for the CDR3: TGCGCCAGCAGCTTGAGGGGGACAGGGGTGGGAGATACGCAGTATTTT.

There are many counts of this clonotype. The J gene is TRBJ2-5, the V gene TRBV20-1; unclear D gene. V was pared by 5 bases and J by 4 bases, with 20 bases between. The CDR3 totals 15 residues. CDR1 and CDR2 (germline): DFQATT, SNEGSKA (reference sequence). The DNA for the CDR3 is TGCAGTGCTTTAGATGGCACCGATCCTCGAGAGACCCAGTACTTC. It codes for CSALDGTDPRETQYF.

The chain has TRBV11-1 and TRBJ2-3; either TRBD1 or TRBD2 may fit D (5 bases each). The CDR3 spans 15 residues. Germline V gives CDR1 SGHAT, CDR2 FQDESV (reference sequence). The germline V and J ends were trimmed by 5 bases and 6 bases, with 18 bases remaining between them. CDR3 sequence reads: CASSQDRGPTDTQYF. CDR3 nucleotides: TGTGCCAGCAGCCAGGATCGGGGCCCCACGGATACGCAGTATTTT.